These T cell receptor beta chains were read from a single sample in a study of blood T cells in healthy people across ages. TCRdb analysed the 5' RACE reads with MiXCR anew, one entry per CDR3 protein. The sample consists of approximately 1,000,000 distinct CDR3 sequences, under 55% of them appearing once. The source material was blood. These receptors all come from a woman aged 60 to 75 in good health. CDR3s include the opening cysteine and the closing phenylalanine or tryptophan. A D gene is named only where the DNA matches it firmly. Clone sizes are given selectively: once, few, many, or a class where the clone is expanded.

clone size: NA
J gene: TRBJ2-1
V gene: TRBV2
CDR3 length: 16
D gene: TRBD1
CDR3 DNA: TGTGCCAGCAGACCACCGGGACAGGGGGCCTTCAATGAGCAGTTCTTC
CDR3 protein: CASRPPGQGAFNEQFF

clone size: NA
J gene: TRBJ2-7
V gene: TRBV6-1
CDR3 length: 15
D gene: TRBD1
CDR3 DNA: TGTGCCAGCAGTGAAGAGGGGACAGGGCGCTACGAGCAGTACTTC
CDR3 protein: CASSEEGTGRYEQYF

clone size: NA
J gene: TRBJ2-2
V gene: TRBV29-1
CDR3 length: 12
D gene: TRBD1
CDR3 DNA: TGCAGCGCCGGGACAGGGACCGGGGAGCTGTTTTTT
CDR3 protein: CSAGTGTGELFF

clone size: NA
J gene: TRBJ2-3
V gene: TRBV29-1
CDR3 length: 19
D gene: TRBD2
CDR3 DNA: TGCAGCGTTGAAGATAGGGGCTACGGGACTAGCGGGAGGAGGGATACGCAGTATTTT
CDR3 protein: CSVEDRGYGTSGRRDTQYF

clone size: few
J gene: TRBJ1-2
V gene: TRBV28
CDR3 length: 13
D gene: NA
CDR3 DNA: TGTGCCAGCAGTTTATTAAGGGGCAATGGCTACACCTTC
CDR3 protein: CASSLLRGNGYTF

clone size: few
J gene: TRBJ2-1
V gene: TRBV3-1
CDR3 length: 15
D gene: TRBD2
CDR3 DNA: TGTGCCAGCAGTCCACTAGCGGGAGCAGGTAATGAGCAGTTCTTC
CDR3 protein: CASSPLAGAGNEQFF

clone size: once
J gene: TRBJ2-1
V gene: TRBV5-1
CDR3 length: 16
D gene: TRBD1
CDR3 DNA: TGCGCCAGCAGCTTGGTAGCGGACAGGGCATATAATGAGCAGTTCTTC
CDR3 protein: CASSLVADRAYNEQFF

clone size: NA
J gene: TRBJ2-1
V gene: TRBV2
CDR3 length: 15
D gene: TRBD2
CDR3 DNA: TGTGCCATCAGAAGGACTAGCGGGAGGGTCAATGAGCAGTTCTTC
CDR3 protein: CAIRRTSGRVNEQFF

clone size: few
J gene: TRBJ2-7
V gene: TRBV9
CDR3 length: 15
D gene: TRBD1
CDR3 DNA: TGTGCCAGCAGCGCCGGACAGGGGAGCTCCTACGAGCAGTACTTC
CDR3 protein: CASSAGQGSSYEQYF

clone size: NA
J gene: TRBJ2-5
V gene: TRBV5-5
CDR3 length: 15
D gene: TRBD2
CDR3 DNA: TGTGCCAGCAGCTTGAGAATAGCGGGAGGGCATGAGCAGTACTTC
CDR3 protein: CASSLRIAGGHEQYF

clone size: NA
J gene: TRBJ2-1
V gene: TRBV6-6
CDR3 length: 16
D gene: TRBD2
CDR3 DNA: TGTGCCAGCAGTTACCTGCTAGCGGGAGTCGGCAATGAGCAGTTCTTC
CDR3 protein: CASSYLLAGVGNEQFF

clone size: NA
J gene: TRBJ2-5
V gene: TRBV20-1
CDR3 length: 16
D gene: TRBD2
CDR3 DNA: TGCAGTGCTGTAGAGGGACTAGCGGGAGACCTAGAGACCCAGTACTTC
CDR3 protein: CSAVEGLAGDLETQYF

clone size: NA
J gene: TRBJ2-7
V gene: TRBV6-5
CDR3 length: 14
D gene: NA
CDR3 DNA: TGTGCCAGCAGTGACTCTGAGGGGGGGTACGAGCAGTACTTC
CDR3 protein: CASSDSEGGYEQYF

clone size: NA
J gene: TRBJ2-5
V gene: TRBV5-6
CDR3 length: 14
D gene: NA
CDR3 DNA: TGTGCCAGCAGGCAAAGGGGGGGTGTTGAGACCCAGTACTTC
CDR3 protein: CASRQRGGVETQYF

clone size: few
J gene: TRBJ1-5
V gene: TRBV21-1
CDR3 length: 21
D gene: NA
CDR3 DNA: TGTGCCAGCAGCAAAGTAAATGATGGGACAGGGGGAACTAATAGCAATCAGCCCCAGCATTTT
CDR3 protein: CASSKVNDGTGGTNSNQPQHF

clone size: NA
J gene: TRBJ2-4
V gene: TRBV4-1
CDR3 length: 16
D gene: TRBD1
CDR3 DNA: TGCGCCAGCAGCCAACCGGGACAGGGGGCGCTAAACATTCAGTACTTC
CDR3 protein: CASSQPGQGALNIQYF

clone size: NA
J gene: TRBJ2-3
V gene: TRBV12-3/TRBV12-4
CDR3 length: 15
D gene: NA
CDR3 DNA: TGTGCCAGCAGTTTATACGACAGAAGCACAGATACGCAGTATTTT
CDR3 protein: CASSLYDRSTDTQYF

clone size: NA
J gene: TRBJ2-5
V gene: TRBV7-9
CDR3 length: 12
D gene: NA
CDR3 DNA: TGTGCCAGCAGCTCGGACTTCTACGGGCAGTACTTC
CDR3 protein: CASSSDFYGQYF

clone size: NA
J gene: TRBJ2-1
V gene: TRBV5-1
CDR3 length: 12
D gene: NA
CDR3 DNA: TGCGCCAGCAGCTTTCAGGGCCATGAGCAGTTCTTC
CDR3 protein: CASSFQGHEQFF

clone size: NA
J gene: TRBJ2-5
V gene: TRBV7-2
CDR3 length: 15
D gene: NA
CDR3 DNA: TGTGCCAGCAGCTTAGAAGGTCGGAAGGCGGGGACCCAGTACTTC
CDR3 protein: CASSLEGRKAGTQYF

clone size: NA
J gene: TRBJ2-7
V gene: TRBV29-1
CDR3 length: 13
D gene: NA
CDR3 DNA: TGCAGCGTCGCCGCTGGTAGTTCCGACGAGCAGTACTTC
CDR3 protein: CSVAAGSSDEQYF

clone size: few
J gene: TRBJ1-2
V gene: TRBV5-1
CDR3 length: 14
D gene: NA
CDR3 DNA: TGCGCCAGCAGCTTCCGGGGGGCGAACTATGGCTACACCTTC
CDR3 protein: CASSFRGANYGYTF

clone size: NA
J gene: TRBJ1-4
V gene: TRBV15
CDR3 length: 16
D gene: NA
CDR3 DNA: TGTGCCACCAGCAGAGAGGGGGCCGCGAGGGGTGAAAAACTGTTTTTT
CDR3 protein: CATSREGAARGEKLFF

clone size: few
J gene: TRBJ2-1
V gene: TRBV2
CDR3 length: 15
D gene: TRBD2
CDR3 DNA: TGTGCCAGCAGTGATCCCAGCGGGATGGTCAATGAGCAGTTCTTC
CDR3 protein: CASSDPSGMVNEQFF

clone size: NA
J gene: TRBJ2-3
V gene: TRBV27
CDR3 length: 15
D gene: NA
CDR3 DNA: TGTGCCAGCAGTTTCGAGTTGGGGGGCACAGATACGCAGTATTTT
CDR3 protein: CASSFELGGTDTQYF

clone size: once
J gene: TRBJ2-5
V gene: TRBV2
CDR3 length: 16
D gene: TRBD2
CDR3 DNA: TGTGCCAGCAGCGGGCCGGGGGGGGTCATACAAGAGACCCAGTACTTC
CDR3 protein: CASSGPGGVIQETQYF

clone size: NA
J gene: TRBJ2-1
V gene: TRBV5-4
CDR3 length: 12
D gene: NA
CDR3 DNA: TGTGCCAGCAGCTCCGGTCCCGATGAGCAGTTCTTC
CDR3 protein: CASSSGPDEQFF

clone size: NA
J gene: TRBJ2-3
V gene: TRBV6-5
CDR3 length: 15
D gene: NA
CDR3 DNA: TGTGCCAGCCGTGATTTCGAGCGGGGCACAGATACGCAGTATTTT
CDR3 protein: CASRDFERGTDTQYF

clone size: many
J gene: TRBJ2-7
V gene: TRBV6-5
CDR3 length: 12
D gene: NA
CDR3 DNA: TGTGCCAGCACCACAGGGTTCAACGAGCAGTACTTC
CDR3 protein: CASTTGFNEQYF

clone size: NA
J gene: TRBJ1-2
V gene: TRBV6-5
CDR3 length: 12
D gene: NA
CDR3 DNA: TGTGCCAGCAGTTACTCGGGGGAGGCCTACACCTTC
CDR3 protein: CASSYSGEAYTF

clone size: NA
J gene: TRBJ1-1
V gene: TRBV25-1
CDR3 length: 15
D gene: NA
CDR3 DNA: TGTGCCAGCAGTGCGGGACTGGAGCCGAACACTGAAGCTTTCTTT
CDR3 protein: CASSAGLEPNTEAFF

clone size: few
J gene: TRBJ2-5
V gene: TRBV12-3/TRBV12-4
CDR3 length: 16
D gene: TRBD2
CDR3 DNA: TGTGCCAGCACGGCCTCCGGACTAGCGGGAGTAAAGACCCAGTACTTC
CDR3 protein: CASTASGLAGVKTQYF

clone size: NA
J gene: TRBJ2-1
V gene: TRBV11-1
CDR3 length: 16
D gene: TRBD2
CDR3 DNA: TGTGCCAGCAGCCCCCGATTAGCGGGAGAATTTGATGAGCAGTTCTTC
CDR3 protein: CASSPRLAGEFDEQFF

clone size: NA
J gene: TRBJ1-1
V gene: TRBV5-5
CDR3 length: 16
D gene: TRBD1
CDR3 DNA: TGTGCCAGCAGCCTCAGGGGGGGCGCTGGGAACACTGAAGCTTTCTTT
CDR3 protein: CASSLRGGAGNTEAFF

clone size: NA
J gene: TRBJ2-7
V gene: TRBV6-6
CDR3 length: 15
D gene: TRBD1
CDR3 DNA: TGTGCCAGCAGTCCGGCTCAGGGGGTGTCCTACGAGCAGTACTTC
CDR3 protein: CASSPAQGVSYEQYF

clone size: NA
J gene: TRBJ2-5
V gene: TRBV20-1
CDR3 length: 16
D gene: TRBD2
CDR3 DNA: TGCAGTGCTCGACCTCCGGGACTAGCGGCACAAGAGACCCAGTACTTC
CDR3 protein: CSARPPGLAAQETQYF

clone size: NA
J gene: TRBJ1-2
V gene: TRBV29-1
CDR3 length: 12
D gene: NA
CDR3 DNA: TGCAGCGTTGCCCACTACCTATATGGCTACATCTTC
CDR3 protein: CSVAHYLYGYIF

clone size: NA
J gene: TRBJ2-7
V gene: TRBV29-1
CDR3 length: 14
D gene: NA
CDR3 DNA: TGCAGCGTTGATGTTGGGGGGCTGTCCTACGAGCAGTACTTC
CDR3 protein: CSVDVGGLSYEQYF

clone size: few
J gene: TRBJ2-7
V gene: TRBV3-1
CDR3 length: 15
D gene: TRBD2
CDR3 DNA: TGTGCCAGCAGCCAAGGTAGCGGGAGTTATTCCGAGCAGTACTTC
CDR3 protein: CASSQGSGSYSEQYF

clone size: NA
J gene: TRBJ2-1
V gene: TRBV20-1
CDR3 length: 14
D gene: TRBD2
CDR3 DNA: TGCAGTGCTAGACCCGGACTAGCCAACAATGAGCAGTTCTTC
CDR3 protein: CSARPGLANNEQFF

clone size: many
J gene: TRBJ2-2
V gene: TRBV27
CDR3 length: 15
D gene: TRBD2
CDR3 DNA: TGTGCCAGCAGTTCCGGGACTAGGGGCTCCGGGGAGCTGTTTTTT
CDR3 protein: CASSSGTRGSGELFF

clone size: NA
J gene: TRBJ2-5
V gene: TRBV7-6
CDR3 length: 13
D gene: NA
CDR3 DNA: TGTGCCAGCAGCTTAGTGACGGAGGAGACCCAGTACTTC
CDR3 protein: CASSLVTEETQYF

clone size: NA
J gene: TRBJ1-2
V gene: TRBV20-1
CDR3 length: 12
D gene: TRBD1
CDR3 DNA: TGCAGTGCCACACAGGGGGTTTATGGCTACACCTTC
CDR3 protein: CSATQGVYGYTF

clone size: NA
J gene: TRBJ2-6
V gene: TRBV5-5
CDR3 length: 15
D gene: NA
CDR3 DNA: TGTGCCAGCAGCTCGTTGGGGCCCGGGGCCAACGTCCTGACTTTC
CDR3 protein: CASSSLGPGANVLTF

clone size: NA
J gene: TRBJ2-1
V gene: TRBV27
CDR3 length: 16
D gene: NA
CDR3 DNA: TGTGCCAGCACCACTCCTCGGGGTCTCACCTACAATGAGCAGTTCTTC
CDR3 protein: CASTTPRGLTYNEQFF

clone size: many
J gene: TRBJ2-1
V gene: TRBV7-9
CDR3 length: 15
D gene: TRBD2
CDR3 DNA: TGTGCCAGCAGCATACTAGCGGGAGGCTACAATGAGCAGTTCTTC
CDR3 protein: CASSILAGGYNEQFF

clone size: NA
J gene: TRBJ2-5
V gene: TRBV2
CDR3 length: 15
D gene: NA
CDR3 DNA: TGTGCCAGCAGTGTCGAAGCGGGCAATCAAGAGACCCAGTACTTC
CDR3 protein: CASSVEAGNQETQYF

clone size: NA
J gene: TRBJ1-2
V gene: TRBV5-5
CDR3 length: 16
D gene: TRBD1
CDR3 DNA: TGTGCCAGCAGCTTATTATCAGGGGGAGCTAACTATGGCCACACCTTC
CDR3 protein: CASSLLSGGANYGHTF

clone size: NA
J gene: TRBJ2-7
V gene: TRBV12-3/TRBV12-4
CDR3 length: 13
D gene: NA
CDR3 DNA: TGTGCCAGCAGCATAGGAGGCGGCTACGAGCAGTACTTC
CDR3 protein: CASSIGGGYEQYF

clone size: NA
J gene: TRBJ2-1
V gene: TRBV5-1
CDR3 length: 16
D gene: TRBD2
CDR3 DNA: TGCGCCAGCAGCACGTCGACTAGCGGGAGAGTAATTGAGCAGTTCTTC
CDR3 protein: CASSTSTSGRVIEQFF